The rows below give T cell receptor beta chains drawn from one sample of a study of blood T cell repertoires in COVID-19. Using immunoSEQ multiplex PCR, the repertoire was profiled, and TCRdb retains in-frame clones only, with some absent. The sample consists of about 6,100 clones, approximately 80% of them appearing once. Sequenced input: peripheral blood. The receptors were sampled from a human donor with active COVID-19. The donor label of this sample is uncertain. Each CDR3 is given with its conserved first and last residue. Fields, in order: clone size, J gene, D gene, V gene, CDR3 protein, CDR3 DNA. D genes are given only for firm matches. Rows give clone size only sometimes, using once, few, many, or a class for an expanded clone.

abundance: few; j_gene: TRBJ1-2; d_gene: .; v_gene: TRBV7-3; CDR3aa: CASSLTTMDGYTF; CDR3nt: TGTGCCAGCAGCTTAACGACAATGGATGGCTACACCTTC
abundance: .; j_gene: TRBJ2-3; d_gene: .; v_gene: TRBV19; CDR3aa: CASSLGGGPSTDTQYF; CDR3nt: TGTGCCAGTAGTCTCGGCGGGGGCCCTAGCACAGATACGCAGTATTTT
abundance: .; j_gene: TRBJ2-3; d_gene: TRBD1; v_gene: TRBV19; CDR3aa: CASSVQGRGTDTQYF; CDR3nt: TGTGCCAGTAGTGTACAGGGGCGGGGCACAGATACGCAGTATTTT
abundance: .; j_gene: TRBJ2-3; d_gene: TRBD1; v_gene: TRBV9; CDR3aa: CASSDGQGGDTQYF; CDR3nt: TGTGCCAGCAGTGACGGACAGGGGGGAGATACGCAGTATTTT
abundance: .; j_gene: TRBJ1-5; d_gene: .; v_gene: TRBV10-3; CDR3aa: CAISDGGGRDSNQPQHF; CDR3nt: TGTGCCATCAGTGATGGGGGGGGACGGGATAGCAATCAGCCCCAGCATTTT
abundance: .; j_gene: TRBJ1-2; d_gene: TRBD1; v_gene: TRBV5-1; CDR3aa: CASSDRGQGYGYTF; CDR3nt: TGCGCCAGCAGCGATAGGGGACAGGGCTATGGCTACACCTTC
abundance: .; j_gene: TRBJ2-3; d_gene: TRBD2; v_gene: TRBV28; CDR3aa: CASTREATDTQYF; CDR3nt: TGTGCCAGCACCCGGGAGGCCACAGATACGCAGTATTTT
abundance: .; j_gene: TRBJ2-5; d_gene: .; v_gene: TRBV5-4; CDR3aa: CASSYGTIEATQYF; CDR3nt: TGTGCCAGCAGCTATGGGACAATCGAAGCGACCCAGTACTTC
abundance: medium-sized; j_gene: TRBJ1-1; d_gene: TRBD1; v_gene: TRBV25-1; CDR3aa: CASSERGPTEAFF; CDR3nt: TGTGCCAGCAGTGAAAGGGGGCCCACTGAAGCTTTCTTT
abundance: .; j_gene: TRBJ2-1; d_gene: TRBD1; v_gene: TRBV19; CDR3aa: CASSIPLDRETYNEQFF; CDR3nt: TGTGCCAGTAGTATACCTCTTGACAGGGAAACCTACAATGAGCAGTTCTTC
abundance: .; j_gene: TRBJ1-6; d_gene: .; v_gene: TRBV6-2/TRBV6-3; CDR3aa: CASSYSLIVGRNSPLHF; CDR3nt: TGTGCCAGCAGTTACTCCTTGATTGTGGGGCGTAATTCACCCCTCCACTTT
abundance: .; j_gene: TRBJ1-2; d_gene: .; v_gene: TRBV30; CDR3aa: CAWSVEAAPSYTF; CDR3nt: TGTGCCTGGAGTGTAGAGGCAGCCCCCAGCTACACCTTC
abundance: large; j_gene: TRBJ2-2; d_gene: .; v_gene: TRBV4-1; CDR3aa: CASSQATGLSAGELFF; CDR3nt: TGCGCCAGCAGCCAAGCTACCGGGTTGAGCGCCGGGGAGCTGTTTTTT
abundance: .; j_gene: TRBJ2-7; d_gene: TRBD1; v_gene: TRBV4-1; CDR3aa: CASSPRRDRGFQVAYEQYF; CDR3nt: TGCGCCAGCAGCCCACGACGGGACAGGGGGTTTCAGGTGGCCTACGAGCAGTACTTC
abundance: once; j_gene: TRBJ1-2; d_gene: TRBD1; v_gene: TRBV5-6; CDR3aa: CASSMVADRGSYGYTF; CDR3nt: TGTGCCAGCAGCATGGTAGCGGACAGGGGTTCCTATGGCTACACCTTC
abundance: .; j_gene: TRBJ2-3; d_gene: TRBD2; v_gene: TRBV3-1/TRBV3-2; CDR3aa: CASSQDISSGKDPDTQYF; CDR3nt: TGTGCCAGCAGCCAAGATATATCGAGCGGGAAGGACCCAGATACGCAGTATTTT